This TCR beta chain was retrieved from a study of chemoradiotherapy in HPV16-positive cancers. Across the whole study: Candidate HPV-specific T-cell clones and common TCR motifs came from functional assays in two HPV16-positive patients. General study points: Functional assays defining HPV-specific T cells used only a couple of HPV16-positive patients.

Repeated repertoire sampling spanned the course of chemoradiotherapy. TCRdb's copy holds only in-frame clones and misses some; the assay was immunoSEQ multiplex PCR. Of some 5,000 clones listed, more than 85% were seen once; the top ten hold 4.3%. Details on this clone: Its antigen is unknown.

The CDR3 covers 15 residues. The germline V gene encodes CDR1 SGHVS and CDR2 FNYEAQ. V lost 0 bases and J lost 14; bases outside the gene matches: 9. This chain uses TRBV7-6 with TRBJ1-6, with 8 bases lining up with TRBD1. The sample was acquired from a patient who underwent chemoradiotherapy. This clonotype was sampled from a human donor with HPV-associated anogenital cancer. The CDR3 region has the DNA TGTGCCAGCAGCTTAGCGGGACAGGAAAATTCGGCCCTCCACTTT. It specifies CASSLAGQENSALHF.